This T cell receptor (beta chain) comes out of a study of blood T cell repertoires in COVID-19. Overall study context: Samples taken during acute and convalescent COVID-19 were collected in the United States, Italy and Spain. T cells, B-cell-depleted T cells, or PBMCs provided the cDNA or gDNA that served as material.

Per the study methods: Estimation of nucleated cell counts relied on the amplification of reference gene primers. Produced via immunoSEQ multiplex PCR; TCRdb's table is partial and in-frame only. The V and J calls and clone size were taken over from that table, and D and trimming were inferred from the DNA. The table includes about 120,000 clones, 80% to 90% detected once. Trimming cost V 3 bases and J 5 bases; bases outside gene matches: 4. From germline, CDR1 is SGHKS and CDR2 YYEKEE (reference sequence). There are 13 residues in the CDR3. This clonotype was obtained from an older man who had recovered from COVID-19. The sample comprised peripheral blood. The chain uses TRBV5-5 and TRBJ1-1, with 7 bases that match TRBD1. The CDR3 nucleotides read TGTGCCAGCAGCTCATCCAGGGGGACTGAAGCTTTCTTT. It translates to CASSSSRGTEAFF.